Listed below are T cell receptor beta chains from one sample, sequenced in a study of response to subunit inactivated influenza vaccine. TCRdb passed the RT-PCR reads through MiXCR, listing each CDR3 protein once. The sample carries hundreds of thousands of distinct CDR3 sequences, approximately 12% recorded once. Source: PBMCs from blood, taken on the day of vaccination. The source is a man between 50 and 59 years old who received an inactivated influenza vaccine. CDR3s include the opening cysteine and the closing phenylalanine or tryptophan. D genes are given only for firm matches. Size is stated for part of the rows, as once, few or many counts, or as a class when the clone is expanded.

v_call,clone_size,d_call,j_call,cdr3_nt,cdr3_aa
TRBV12-3/TRBV12-4,few,TRBD2,TRBJ2-7,TGTGCCAGCAGTTTGGGAGGGTCCCCCTACGAGCAGTACTTC,CASSLGGSPYEQYF
TRBV28,-,-,TRBJ2-7,TGTGCCAGCAGCCGGGGGCGGAAATCGACCTACGAGCAGTACTTC,CASSRGRKSTYEQYF
TRBV5-1,few,TRBD1,TRBJ1-2,TGCGCCAGCAGCCAAAGTGCCGGGACAGGGCTTTATGGCTACACCTTC,CASSQSAGTGLYGYTF
TRBV20-1,-,-,TRBJ2-2,TGCAGTGCTAGATCCCGGGGGATTTGGCGGAGCGGGGAGCTGTTTTTT,CSARSRGIWRSGELFF
TRBV6-5,-,-,TRBJ1-1,TGTGCCAGCAGTTACTCGAGGGGAGTTCGGTCTGAAGCTTTCTTT,CASSYSRGVRSEAFF
TRBV5-1,few,-,TRBJ2-7,TGCGCCAGCAGCTTGGTAGGGCTCGCCTACGAGCAGTACTTC,CASSLVGLAYEQYF
TRBV6-1,few,TRBD1,TRBJ1-1,TGTGCCAGCAGTGAAGCAACAGGGGCGAACACTGAAGCTTTCTTT,CASSEATGANTEAFF
TRBV28,few,TRBD1,TRBJ2-3,TGTGCCAGCAGCTCTACCCTACTCCGGGACAGGGAACCAGATACGCAGTATTTT,CASSSTLLRDREPDTQYF
TRBV16,-,-,TRBJ1-1,TGTGCCAGCAGCCAATCCACAAATATCTGGGCTTTCTTT,CASSQSTNIWAFF
TRBV14,-,TRBD1,TRBJ2-5,TGTGCCAGCAGCCACCACCGGGACAGTCGCCAAGAGACCCAGTACTTC,CASSHHRDSRQETQYF
TRBV7-2,few,-,TRBJ2-5,TGTGCCAGCAGCTTAGTATGGCAATTGGAGACCCAGTACTTC,CASSLVWQLETQYF
TRBV4-3,few,-,TRBJ2-1,TGCGCCAGCAGCCAACCGACGGACGCGGGATGGGATGAGCAGTTCTTC,CASSQPTDAGWDEQFF
TRBV6-1,few,TRBD1,TRBJ2-2,TGTGCCAGCAGTACAAGACAGGGCAGGGAGCTGTTTTTT,CASSTRQGRELFF
TRBV6-5,-,-,TRBJ2-3,TGTGCCAGCAGTTACTCGACGCAGTCAGATACGCAGTATTTT,CASSYSTQSDTQYF
TRBV7-2,-,-,TRBJ2-7,TGTGCCAGCAGCTTAGAGGTCGCGCGGAGGGCCCACGAGCAGTACTTC,CASSLEVARRAHEQYF
TRBV20-1,-,-,TRBJ2-7,TGCAGTGCTAGCGATCCGAGAGGGAGCTACGAGCAGTACTTC,CSASDPRGSYEQYF
TRBV5-1,-,TRBD2,TRBJ2-5,TGCGCCAGCAGCTTGGGGACTAGCGTTGCGGGGGAGACCCAGTACTTC,CASSLGTSVAGETQYF
TRBV4-3,few,-,TRBJ2-5,TGCGCCAGCAGCCAAGATTGGGGACCGGGTCCCCAAGAGACCCAGTACTTC,CASSQDWGPGPQETQYF
TRBV4-1,-,-,TRBJ2-5,TGCGCCAGCAGCCAAGATGCCAGGGTACAGACCCAGTACTTC,CASSQDARVQTQYF
TRBV6-1,-,TRBD1,TRBJ1-2,TGTGCCAGCAGGGGTCCGGGACAGGGGGGTGGCTACACCTTC,CASRGPGQGGGYTF
TRBV20-1,-,-,TRBJ2-5,TGCAGTGGCGACCGGGCCTCCGAAGAGACCCAGTACTTC,CSGDRASEETQYF
TRBV5-6,many,-,TRBJ1-1,TGTGCCAGCAGCTTGTTCTTGAACACTGAAGCTTTCTTT,CASSLFLNTEAFF
TRBV7-9,-,-,TRBJ2-1,TGTGCCAGCAGCTCCCGGGTGGAGGATGAGCAGTTCTTC,CASSSRVEDEQFF
TRBV7-2,-,-,TRBJ2-1,TGTGCCAGCAGCGTTGGAGCGGGCAGGAATGAGCAGTTCTTC,CASSVGAGRNEQFF
TRBV5-1,-,-,TRBJ2-5,TGCGCCAGCAGCTTAGACTCCCGCCGGAAAGAGACCCAGTACTTC,CASSLDSRRKETQYF
TRBV6-2/TRBV6-3,many,-,TRBJ2-2,TGTGCCAGCAGACCCACGGGCGGGGAGCTGTTTTTT,CASRPTGGELFF
TRBV5-1,few,TRBD1,TRBJ1-1,TGCGCCAGCAGCTTGGAGGGACAGGGAACTGAAGCTTTCTTT,CASSLEGQGTEAFF